This entry features one TCR beta chain sequence. The sample belongs to a study of T cell responses to AZD1222 COVID-19 vaccine. The assay was immunoSEQ multiplex PCR, and TCRdb's table has in-frame clones only and misses some. The sample holds 75,000 to 85,000 clones, around nine tenths seen once. CDR1 SGDLS and CDR2 YYNGEE come from the germline V gene. V shed 0 bases and J shed 1 base, with 7 bases lying between them. The CDR3 runs to 14 residues. The sequencing used peripheral blood, collected 28 days after the second AZD1222 dose. This chain links TRBV9 with TRBJ2-5; D is uncertain. The TCR originated in an adult who received the AZD1222 COVID-19 vaccine. In DNA, the CDR3 is TGTGCCAGCAGCGTAGGAGACTTCCAAGAGACCCAGTACTTC. It is translated as CASSVGDFQETQYF.